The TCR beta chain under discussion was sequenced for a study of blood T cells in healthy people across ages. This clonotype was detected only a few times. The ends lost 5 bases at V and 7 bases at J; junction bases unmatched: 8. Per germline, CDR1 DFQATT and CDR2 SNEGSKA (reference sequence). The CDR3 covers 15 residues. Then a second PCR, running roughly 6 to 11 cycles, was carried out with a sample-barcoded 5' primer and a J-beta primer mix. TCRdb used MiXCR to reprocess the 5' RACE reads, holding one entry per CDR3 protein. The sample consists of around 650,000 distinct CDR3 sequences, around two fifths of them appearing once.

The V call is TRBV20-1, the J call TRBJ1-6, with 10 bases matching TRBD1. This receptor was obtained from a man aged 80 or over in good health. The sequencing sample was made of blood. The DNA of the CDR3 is TGCAGTGCTCCGCGGGACAGGGGCTCAAATTCACCCCTCCACTTT. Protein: CSAPRDRGSNSPLHF.